A single sample gave rise to the 19 T cell receptor beta chains below, sequenced in a study of blood T cell repertoires in COVID-19 (TCRdb year 2020). Library preparation employed the immunoSEQ multiplex PCR assay. TCRdb obtained this table from immuneACCESS and retained in-frame rearrangements with V and J assigned. These tables miss some clones; where compared with another copy, unresolved V genes account for less than half of the shortfall, and the remainder is unexplained. The sample table holds roughly 88,000 clones, of which just over 90% were seen once. Around 4% of the sample is taken by the ten largest. The sequencing sample was made of peripheral blood. The receptors were sampled from a woman in her 50s in a cohort sampled during active COVID-19.

The chain is built from TRBV6-1 and TRBJ2-7, with 7 bases fitting TRBD1. There are 16 residues in the CDR3. V lost 1 base and J lost 4; bases outside the gene matches: 10. Germline values: CDR1 MNHNS, CDR2 SASEGT. In DNA, the CDR3 is TGTGCCAGCAGTGAAGGGGCAGGGGGTCCACCTTACGAGCAGTACTTC. It specifies CASSEGAGGPPYEQYF.

V usage is TRBV9 and J usage is TRBJ2-3, with a possible D match to TRBD1 (6 bases). Germline V CDR1 and CDR2: SGDLS, YYNGEE. V lost 4 bases to trimming and J lost 0 bases, with 12 bases between them. The CDR3 loop spans 15 amino acids. CDR3 sequence: CASSIQGTSTDTQYF. The CDR3 nucleotides are TGTGCCAGCAGCATACAGGGTACAAGCACAGATACGCAGTATTTT.

The V gene is TRBV7-9, the J gene TRBJ2-7; perhaps TRBD1 as D (6 bases). Trimming cost V 6 bases and J 4 bases, with 13 bases left between them. CDR1 SEHNR and CDR2 FQNEAQ come from the germline V gene (reference sequence). CDR3 length: 13 residues. This CDR3 reads CASRALTGYEQYF. The CDR3 nucleotides are TGTGCCAGCAGGGCCCTAACAGGGTACGAGCAGTACTTC. The full variable domain, completed using reference TRBV7-9 and TRBJ2-7, is DTGVSQNPRHKITKRGQNVTFRCDPISEHNRLYWYRQTLGQGPEFLTYFQNEAQLEKSRLLSDRFSAERPKGSFSTLEIQRTEQGDSAMYLCASRALTGYEQYFGPGTRLTVT.

The gene calls are TRBV13 and TRBJ1-2; 8 bases align to TRBD1. The CDR3 is made up of 15 amino acids. Germline V gene sequence: CDR1 PRHDT, CDR2 FYEKMQ (reference sequence). Trimming removed 5 bases from V and 3 bases from J; junction bases left unmatched: 8. The CDR3 reads CASSTRQGSYYGYTF. CDR3 coding DNA: TGTGCCAGCAGCACCAGACAGGGGTCGTACTATGGCTACACCTTC. Using reference TRBV13 and TRBJ1-2 for the parts outside the CDR3, the full variable domain is AAGVIQSPRHLIKEKRETATLKCYPIPRHDTVYWYQQGPGQDPQFLISFYEKMQSDKGSIPDRFSAQQFSDYHSELNMSSLELGDSALYFCASSTRQGSYYGYTFGSGTRLTVV.

This rearrangement joins TRBV10-3 to TRBJ1-3, with 7 bases aligning to TRBD1. Germline CDR1 is ENHRY and CDR2 is SYGVKD. The CDR3 runs to 14 residues. V shed 10 bases and J 4 bases; nucleotides not matched to a gene: 10. The CDR3 sequence is CATLSTGAGNTIYF. The CDR3 DNA is TGTGCCACATTATCAACAGGGGCGGGAAACACCATATATTTT.

The CDR3, as DNA: TGTGCCAGCAGTGCGCTTACTACAGGGCGTCCGCATTTT. As protein: CASSALTTGRPHF. The rearrangement uses TRBV2 and TRBJ1-5; possibly TRBD1 for D (6 bases). Germline V gene data show CDR1 as SNHLY and CDR2 as FYNNEI. V dropped 4 bases and J dropped 15 bases, with 19 bases sitting between them. CDR3 length: 13 amino acids.

This chain links TRBV6-2 or TRBV6-3 with TRBJ1-1; 9 bases align to TRBD1. The germline V gene encodes CDR1 MNHEY and CDR2 SVGEGT. This CDR3 is built from 13 residues. J lost 12 bases, V lost 6 bases, and 11 bases had no gene match. CDR3 bases: TGTGCCAGCAGCCGCAACACAGGGGGCAGAACTTTCTTT. This sequence encodes CASSRNTGGRTFF.

The rearrangement uses TRBV28 and TRBJ2-7; 8 bases line up with TRBD1. The V gene's germline CDR1 is MDHEN and CDR2 SYDVKM. The CDR3 contains 13 residues. The V segment lost 8 bases and the J segment 2 bases; nucleotides outside the gene matches: 5. The DNA of the CDR3 is TGTGCCAGCGGTAGGGACAGGCCCTACGAGCAGTACTTC. Translating gives CASGRDRPYEQYF.

This chain links TRBV9 with TRBJ2-2; TRBD1 is a possible D gene (5 bases). V shed 0 bases and J shed 6 bases, with 15 bases lying between them. Germline V gene lookup returns CDR1 SGDLS and CDR2 YYNGEE. The CDR3 is 16 amino acids. The CDR3 region is CASSVGGARHSGELFF. Here the CDR3 DNA reads TGTGCCAGCAGCGTAGGTGGGGCGCGTCATTCCGGGGAGCTGTTTTTT.

The V and J genes are TRBV2 and TRBJ1-1; D is uncertain. The germline CDR1 and CDR2 sequences are SNHLY and FYNNEI. The germline V and J ends were trimmed by 3 bases and 3 bases, with 11 bases remaining between them. This CDR3 spans 14 amino acids. DNA of the CDR3: TGTGCCAGCAGTGATGGAGGGAGGTACACTGAAGCTTTCTTT. Protein sequence: CASSDGGRYTEAFF.

J is TRBJ2-5 and V is TRBV11-2; tentatively, D is TRBD2 (5 bases). Germline V gives CDR1 SGHAT, CDR2 FQNNGV. The CDR3 is 13 residues long. Trimming left V 1 base short and J 5 bases short, with 8 bases between. CDR3 sequence reads: CASSLGGEETQYF. The CDR3 region has the DNA TGTGCCAGCAGCTTAGGTGGGGAGGAGACCCAGTACTTC.

This chain links TRBV7-6 with TRBJ1-4; 7 bases are shared with TRBD1. The CDR3 totals 14 residues. Unmatched junction bases numbered 7, after V lost 5 bases and J lost 7 bases. CDR1 and CDR2 from the germline V gene are SGHVS and FNYEAQ. CDR3 in amino acids: CASSQTGAGEKLFF. CDR3 nucleotide sequence: TGTGCCAGCAGCCAAACAGGGGCAGGTGAAAAACTGTTTTTT.

The chain uses TRBV3-1 (or the pseudogene TRBV3-2) and TRBJ2-1; D unresolved. Germline CDR1 LGHDT, CDR2 YNNKEL (reference sequence). V was trimmed by 1 base and J by 4 bases, leaving 2 bases between them. CDR3 length: 12 amino acids. The CDR3: CASSQAYNEQFF. In DNA form, the CDR3 reads TGTGCCAGCAGCCAAGCATACAATGAGCAGTTCTTC.

The chain carries TRBV3-1 (or the pseudogene TRBV3-2) and TRBJ2-5; no reliable D call. Germline V gives CDR1 LGHDT, CDR2 YNNKEL (reference sequence). Trimming cost V 1 base and J 4 bases, with 7 bases left between them. The length of the CDR3 is 13 residues. The CDR3 nucleotides are TGTGCCAGCAGCCAAGGATCCAGAGAGACCCAGTACTTC. Translating it yields CASSQGSRETQYF.

For this clone: At one end the junction does not follow the germline gene, possibly because of a read error. The chain carries TRBV27 and TRBJ1-2, with TRBD1 matching over 11 bases. The CDR3 runs to 16 residues. Germline V gene data show CDR1 as MNHEY and CDR2 as SMNVEV (reference sequence). The CDR3 nucleotides read TGTGCCAGCAGTGTATCCGGGACAGGGGGAAGAGGTGGCTACACCTTC. Amino acid sequence: CASSVSGTGGRGGYTF.

This chain uses TRBV18 with TRBJ2-3, with D possibly matching TRBD2 (5 bases). The CDR3 has 16 amino acids. CDR1 and CDR2 from the germline V gene are KGHSH and LQKENI. V was clipped by 6 bases and J by 0 bases, with 16 bases between them. The CDR3 nucleotides read TGTGCCAGCTCCCCCCAACAGCGGACTAGCACAGATACGCAGTATTTT. Translated, it gives CASSPQQRTSTDTQYF.

V gene TRBV2 combines with J gene TRBJ2-7; TRBD1 matches at 7 bases. This CDR3 is 16 amino acids long. Germline V gene data show CDR1 as SNHLY and CDR2 as FYNNEI. Trimming cost V 4 bases and J 2 bases; bases outside gene matches: 11. DNA for the CDR3: TGTGCCAGCAGTGCAGACCTAACAGGGGCCCCCTACGAGCAGTACTTC. Translating gives CASSADLTGAPYEQYF.

The chain links TRBV5-6 to TRBJ1-5; the D gene is possibly TRBD1 (6 bases). The CDR3 runs to 14 residues. Germline CDR1 is SGHDT and CDR2 is YYEEEE. V was clipped by 2 bases and J by 7 bases, with 13 bases between them. The CDR3 nucleotides read TGTGCCAGCAGCTTAGCAGGGGCAGGACAGCCCCAGCATTTT. Its translation: CASSLAGAGQPQHF.

V gene TRBV7-9 combines with J gene TRBJ1-2; D perhaps matches TRBD1 (6 bases). This CDR3 region has 14 residues. Germline lookup yields CDR1 SEHNR and CDR2 FQNEAQ (reference sequence). V was pared by 5 bases and J by 4 bases, with 14 bases between. The CDR3 sequence: CASSHATGFYGYTF. In DNA, the CDR3 is TGTGCCAGCAGCCACGCCACAGGGTTCTATGGCTACACCTTC.